This T cell receptor beta chain is drawn from a study of beta chain features in type 1 diabetes. Study context: Cell yields, age and gender were similar between patients and healthy donors. Sorted cells, approximately 110 million in number, were examined across all samples. Study outcomes and limitations: Type 1 diabetes patients showed a moderate but significant shortening of TCRB CDR3s in all four CD4+ subsets.

Concerning this clone itself: Its target is not known.

Every isolated RNA sample was fully reverse transcribed, so sequencing captured expressed TCRB transcripts. The data were produced by immunoSEQ multiplex PCR, yet TCRdb's version contains in-frame clones alone and is incomplete. The table lists 240,000 or so clones, 20% of them singletons. V shed 7 bases and J shed 8 bases, with 11 bases lying between them. Germline V lookup: CDR1 GTSNPN, CDR2 SVGIG (reference sequence). CDR3 length: 10 amino acids. Material for sequencing was naive CD4+ T cells from blood. The sequence was obtained from a woman in her thirties or forties with type 1 diabetes. This chain joins TRBV30 and TRBJ1-1, with D perhaps TRBD1 (6 bases). As DNA, the CDR3 is TGTGCCTCCTCGGACAGAGAAGCTTTCTTT. Encoded protein: CASSDREAFF.